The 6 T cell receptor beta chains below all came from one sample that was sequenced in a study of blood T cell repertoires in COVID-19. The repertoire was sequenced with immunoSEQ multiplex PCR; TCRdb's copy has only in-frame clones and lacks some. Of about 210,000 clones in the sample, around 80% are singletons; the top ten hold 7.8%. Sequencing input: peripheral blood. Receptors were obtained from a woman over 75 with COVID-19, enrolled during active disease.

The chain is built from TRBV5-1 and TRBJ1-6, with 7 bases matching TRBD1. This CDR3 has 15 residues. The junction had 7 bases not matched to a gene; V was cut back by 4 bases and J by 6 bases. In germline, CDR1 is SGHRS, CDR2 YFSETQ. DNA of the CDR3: TGCGCCAGCAGCACCCTGACAGGGAGTAATTCACCCCTCCACTTT. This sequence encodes CASSTLTGSNSPLHF.

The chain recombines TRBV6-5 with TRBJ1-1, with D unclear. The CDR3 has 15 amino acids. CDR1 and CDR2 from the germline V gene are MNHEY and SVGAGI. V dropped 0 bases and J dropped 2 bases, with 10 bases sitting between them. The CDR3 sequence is CASSYSNGFNTEAFF. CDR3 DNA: TGTGCCAGCAGTTACTCGAACGGGTTTAACACTGAAGCTTTCTTT.

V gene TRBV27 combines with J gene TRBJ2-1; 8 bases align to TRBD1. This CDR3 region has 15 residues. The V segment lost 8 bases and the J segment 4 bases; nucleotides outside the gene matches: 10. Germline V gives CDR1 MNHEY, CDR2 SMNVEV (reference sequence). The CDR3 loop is CASVRQGLLYNEQFF. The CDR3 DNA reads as TGTGCCAGCGTCAGACAGGGGCTCCTTTACAATGAGCAGTTCTTC.

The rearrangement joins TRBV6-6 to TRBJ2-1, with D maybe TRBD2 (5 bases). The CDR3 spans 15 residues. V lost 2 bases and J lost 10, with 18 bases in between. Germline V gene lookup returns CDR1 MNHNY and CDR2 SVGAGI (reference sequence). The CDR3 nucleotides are TGTGCCAGCAGTTACCTCAGCGGAGGCCTCGGGGAGCAGTTCTTC. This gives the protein CASSYLSGGLGEQFF.

CDR3 bases: TGTGCCAGCAGCCAAGGGCCGGGGACAGGGGGTGAGCAGTTCTTC. Translated: CASSQGPGTGGEQFF. The rearrangement joins TRBV3-1 (or the pseudogene TRBV3-2) to TRBJ2-1; 11 bases are shared with TRBD1. The CDR3 is 15 amino acids. Trimming cost V 1 base and J 9 bases; bases outside gene matches: 5. Germline CDR1 is LGHDT and CDR2 is YNNKEL (reference sequence).

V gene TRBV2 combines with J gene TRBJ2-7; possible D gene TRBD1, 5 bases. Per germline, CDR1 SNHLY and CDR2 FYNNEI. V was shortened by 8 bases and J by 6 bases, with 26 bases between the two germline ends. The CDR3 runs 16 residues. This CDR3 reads CASVGRSSGALREQYF. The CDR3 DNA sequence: TGTGCCAGCGTGGGTAGGTCCTCTGGGGCCTTGCGCGAGCAGTACTTC.